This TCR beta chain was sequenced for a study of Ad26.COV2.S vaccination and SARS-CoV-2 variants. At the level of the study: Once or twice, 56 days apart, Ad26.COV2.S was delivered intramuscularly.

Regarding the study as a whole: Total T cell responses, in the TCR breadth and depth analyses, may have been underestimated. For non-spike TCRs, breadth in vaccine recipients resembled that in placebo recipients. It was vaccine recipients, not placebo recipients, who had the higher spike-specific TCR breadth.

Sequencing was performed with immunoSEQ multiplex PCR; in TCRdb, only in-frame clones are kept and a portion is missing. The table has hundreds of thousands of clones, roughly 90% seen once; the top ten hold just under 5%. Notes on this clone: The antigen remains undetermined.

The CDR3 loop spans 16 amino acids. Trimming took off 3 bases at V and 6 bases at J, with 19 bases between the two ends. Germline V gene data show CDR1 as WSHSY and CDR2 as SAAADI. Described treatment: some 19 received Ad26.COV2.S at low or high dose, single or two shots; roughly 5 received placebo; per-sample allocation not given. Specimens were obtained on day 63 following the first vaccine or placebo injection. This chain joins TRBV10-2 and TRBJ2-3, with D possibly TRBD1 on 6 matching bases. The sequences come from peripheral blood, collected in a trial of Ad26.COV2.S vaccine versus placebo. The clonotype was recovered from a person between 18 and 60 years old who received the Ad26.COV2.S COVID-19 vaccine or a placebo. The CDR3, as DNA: TGCGCCAGCAGTGATACCGGGACAAGACAAGGGGATACGCAGTATTTT. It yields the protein CASSDTGTRQGDTQYF.